This TCR beta chain was obtained from a study of tumor and adjacent non-tumor tissue in lung cancer. Study-wide context: The cohort had about a dozen adenocarcinoma, a couple of squamous cell and 1 small cell patients. Samples averaged about 4.17 million productive TCRbeta reads each.

About this clonotype itself: The antigen is unknown. The germline gene is not matched at one end of the junction; a read error may be the cause.

General observations from the study: In normal lung, the top 100 clones were significantly more dominant than in tumor.

The template was RNA from unsorted bulk tissue. The germline V gene encodes CDR1 DFQATT and CDR2 SNEGSKA (reference sequence). The CDR3 extends over 15 amino acids. Three rounds of nested PCR, following a modified ARM-PCR protocol, produced the TCRbeta library. TCRdb called the multiplex PCR reads again in MiXCR, with one record for every CDR3 protein. The sample carries about 200,000 distinct CDR3 sequences, approximately 74% recorded once. This TCR came from a man in his sixties with non-small cell lung cancer. The genes are TRBV20-1 and TRBJ2-7; 11 nucleotides line up with TRBD2. Sequenced input: lung tumor tissue. The CDR3 loop reads CTAASGTSGPREQYF. The CDR3, as DNA: TGCACTGCTGCTTCCGGGACTAGCGGTCCGAGGGAGCAGTACTTC.